Listed here are 15 T cell receptor beta chains from one sample, sequenced in a study of shared clonotypes between healthy human individuals. Clones were read by immunoSEQ multiplex PCR, and TCRdb kept only the in-frame ones, dropping some. The sample shows roughly 1 million clones, 75% of them seen only once. Sequencing was done on a sample of memory CD4+ T cells sorted from blood. Stated subset: CD45RA-negative fraction. Every receptor here comes from a man younger than 30 in good health.

The chain combines TRBV5-1 with TRBJ2-6; the D is unclear. Germline V CDR1 and CDR2: SGHRS, YFSETQ. CDR3 size: 16 residues. Between the trimmed V and J ends, which lost 4 bases and 0 bases, there was a span of 11 bases. CDR3 nucleotide sequence: TGCGCCAGCAGCCAAACTCCCGTCTCTGGGGCCAACGTCCTGACTTTC. Residues: CASSQTPVSGANVLTF.

This sequence joins TRBV10-3 and TRBJ2-2; 8 nucleotides match TRBD1. Germline CDR1 reads ENHRY; CDR2 reads SYGVKD. The junction had 9 bases not matched to a gene; V was cut back by 6 bases and J by 0 bases. The CDR3 consists of 17 residues. The CDR3 nucleotides are TGTGCCATCAGGAGGACAGGGAGCTCCCCGAACACCGGGGAGCTGTTTTTT. Residues: CAIRRTGSSPNTGELFF.

The chain couples TRBV30 to TRBJ1-6; D gene uncertain. Germline V lookup: CDR1 GTSNPN, CDR2 SVGIG (reference sequence). CDR3 length: 15 amino acids. Trimming pared 6 bases from V and 0 bases from J, leaving 12 bases between. Here the CDR3 reads CACTLSSSYNSPLHF. The DNA of the CDR3 is TGTGCCTGTACACTAAGTAGCTCCTATAATTCACCCCTCCACTTT.

The rearrangement uses TRBV4-1 and TRBJ2-7, with 8 nucleotides matching TRBD2. Trimming took 0 bases from V and 0 from J; bases not matched to a gene: 7. This CDR3 is built from 17 residues. Germline V gives CDR1 MGHRA, CDR2 YSYEKL. The CDR3 here is CASSQDPSGGSSYEQYF. The CDR3, as DNA: TGCGCCAGCAGCCAAGATCCCAGCGGGGGCAGCTCCTACGAGCAGTACTTC.

The chain joins TRBV10-1 to TRBJ2-1, with 9 bases identical to TRBD1. Germline V gene sequence: CDR1 WNHNN, CDR2 SYGVQD (reference sequence). The CDR3 contains 15 residues. The V and J ends lost 6 bases and 4 bases, in that order; junction bases with no gene match: 7. The CDR3 DNA reads as TGCGCCAGCAGCCAGACAGGGGGGCTTTACAATGAGCAGTTCTTC. Translated: CASSQTGGLYNEQFF.

The V and J genes are TRBV27 and TRBJ1-5, with 12 positions matching TRBD1. Germline V gene lookup returns CDR1 MNHEY and CDR2 SMNVEV (reference sequence). CDR3 size: 19 residues. V lost 5 bases, J lost 0 bases, and 11 bases stayed unmatched. CDR3 residues: CASSTSGTGGLFSNQPQHF. The DNA for the CDR3 is TGTGCCAGCAGTACCAGCGGGACAGGGGGCTTATTTAGCAATCAGCCCCAGCATTTT.

The CDR3: CASSGLAGIAKNIQYF. The CDR3 DNA is TGTGCCAGCAGTGGACTAGCGGGGATAGCCAAAAACATTCAGTACTTC. The chain employs TRBV6-1 and TRBJ2-4; TRBD2 aligns across 11 bases. CDR3 length: 16 amino acids. V was clipped by 4 bases and J by 0 bases; unmatched bases: 2. Germline V CDR1 and CDR2: MNHNS, SASEGT.

This sequence joins TRBV14 and TRBJ2-7; tentatively, D is TRBD1 (5 bases). V shed 0 bases and J shed 7 bases, with 16 bases lying between them. The CDR3 contains 15 residues. Germline V gives CDR1 SGHDN, CDR2 FVKESK. The CDR3 DNA reads TGTGCCAGCAGCCAAGATCTGGCAGGGCCAAGAGAGCAGTACTTC. This translates into CASSQDLAGPREQYF. Using reference TRBV14 and TRBJ2-7 for the parts outside the CDR3, the full variable domain is EAGVTQFPSHSVIEKGQTVTLRCDPISGHDNLYWYRRVMGKEIKFLLHFVKESKQDESGMPNNRFLAERTGGTYSTLKVQPAELEDSGVYFCASSQDLAGPREQYFGPGTRLTVT.

The J gene is TRBJ1-1, the V gene TRBV10-3; TRBD1 agrees at 7 bases. The CDR3 is 14 residues long. Losses at the gene ends were 7 bases for V and 1 base for J; bases not matched to a gene: 6. The V gene's germline CDR1 is ENHRY and CDR2 SYGVKD. CDR3 loop: CAITSDRSNTEAFF. As DNA, the CDR3 is TGTGCCATCACTTCGGACAGGTCGAACACTGAAGCTTTCTTT.

The chain has TRBV5-1 and TRBJ1-2; D is possibly TRBD1 (6 bases). The CDR3 is 16 residues long. V dropped 4 bases and J dropped 4 bases, with 20 bases sitting between them. Germline CDR1 and CDR2: SGHRS and YFSETQ. The CDR3 spells CASSTGGSGETYGYTF. The CDR3 nucleotides read TGCGCCAGCAGCACCGGAGGGTCAGGGGAGACCTATGGCTACACCTTC.

The chain has TRBV18 and TRBJ2-7, with unresolved D. Germline V gives CDR1 KGHSH, CDR2 LQKENI. V shed 0 bases and J shed 2 bases, with 8 bases lying between them. CDR3 length equals 14 residues. Written as DNA, the CDR3 is TGTGCCAGCTCACCACCGGTATTTACCTACGAGCAGTACTTC. Translated, it gives CASSPPVFTYEQYF.

J is TRBJ2-1 and V is TRBV4-3, with 9 nucleotides matching TRBD2. CDR3 length equals 18 residues. The germline CDR1 and CDR2 sequences are LGHNA and YSLEER. V lost 0 bases, J lost 2 bases, and 8 bases stayed unmatched. CDR3 in amino acids: CASSQDPPGLATYNEQFF. Written as DNA, the CDR3 is TGCGCCAGCAGCCAAGACCCCCCGGGACTAGCCACCTACAATGAGCAGTTCTTC.

The chain links TRBV7-2 to TRBJ2-3; 15 nucleotides line up with TRBD2. CDR3 length: 16 residues. V lost 5 bases to trimming and J lost 8 bases; unmatched junction nucleotides: 8. The germline V gene encodes CDR1 SGHTA and CDR2 FQGNSA. For the CDR3, the DNA is TGTGCCAGCAGCATAGGACTAGCGGGAGGGCAAGGTACGCAGTATTTT. It codes for CASSIGLAGGQGTQYF.

This clone was found a few times. V and J are TRBV15 and TRBJ2-4, with 8 bases lining up with TRBD1. Germline loops: CDR1 LNHNV, CDR2 YYDKDF (reference sequence). This CDR3 comprises 14 residues. With 0 bases clipped from V and 12 bases from J, the junction kept 7 bases outside the gene matches. CDR3: CATSRDRGPTPQYF. The CDR3 DNA reads TGTGCCACCAGCAGAGACAGGGGGCCCACTCCTCAGTACTTC.

This chain connects TRBV6-5 to TRBJ2-1; D gene uncertain. V lost 4 bases and J lost 5, with 12 bases in between. The CDR3 loop spans 14 amino acids. CDR1 and CDR2 (germline): MNHEY, SVGAGI. The DNA for the CDR3 is TGTGCCAGCAGTTGGGGAATCGGCGACAATGAGCAGTTCTTC. Translated: CASSWGIGDNEQFF.